A single TCR beta chain is shown here with its context. Its matching antigen is unknown. The sample belongs to a study of cytomegalovirus exposure and HLA in healthy donors. Study observations and caveats: By a later analysis, the bulk of CMV-associated TCR beta chains appeared HLA-restricted. Reported results showed that the classifier diagnosed cytomegalovirus status with high specificity and sensitivity.

This PCR relied on a set of 60 Vbeta primers and 13 Jbeta primers. Sequencing used immunoSEQ multiplex PCR; TCRdb keeps in-frame clones, though not all of them. Of 150,000 to 200,000 clones listed, approximately 80% are singletons. Each donor's status was that of a healthy bone marrow donor. Donors showed nominal health when sampled, although they likely had unrecorded immune exposures. The CDR3 spans 15 residues. V dropped 5 bases and J dropped 0; count of bases not matched to a gene: 3. From germline, CDR1 is PRHDT and CDR2 FYEKMQ (reference sequence). Sequencing input: PBMCs. The chain carries TRBV13 and TRBJ2-2, with 7 bases that match TRBD1. This clonotype was obtained from a man between 18 and 35 years old in good health and CMV-seropositive. CDR3 protein: CASSPDRTNTGELFF. Written as DNA, the CDR3 is TGTGCCAGCAGCCCGGACAGGACGAACACCGGGGAGCTGTTTTTT. The variable domain in full, completed from reference TRBV13 and TRBJ2-2, reads AAGVIQSPRHLIKEKRETATLKCYPIPRHDTVYWYQQGPGQDPQFLISFYEKMQSDKGSIPDRFSAQQFSDYHSELNMSSLELGDSALYFCASSPDRTNTGELFFGEGSRLTVL.